The clone carrying this TCR beta chain was seen a handful of times. Its antigen is still unknown. This record belongs to a study of cytomegalovirus exposure and HLA in healthy donors. Regarding the study as a whole: Trimming of TCR beta V- and J-genes showed a link, identified in a later analysis, to a missense DCLRE1C variant.

PCR employed 60 Vbeta and 13 Jbeta primers. The repertoire was sequenced with immunoSEQ multiplex PCR; TCRdb's copy has only in-frame clones and lacks some. The sample consists of about 240,000 clones, about 88% of them appearing once. Germline CDR1 and CDR2: SGHRS and YFSETQ. The V gene lost 0 bases and the J gene lost 2 bases, with 3 bases spanning the gap. The CDR3 covers 12 residues. This chain joins TRBV5-1 and TRBJ2-7; D remains ambiguous. This TCR derives from a girl between 2 and 10 years old in good health and CMV-seronegative. Sequencing was carried out using PBMCs. CDR3 in DNA: TGCGCCAGCAGCTTGGACACCTACGAGCAGTACTTC. It codes for CASSLDTYEQYF.